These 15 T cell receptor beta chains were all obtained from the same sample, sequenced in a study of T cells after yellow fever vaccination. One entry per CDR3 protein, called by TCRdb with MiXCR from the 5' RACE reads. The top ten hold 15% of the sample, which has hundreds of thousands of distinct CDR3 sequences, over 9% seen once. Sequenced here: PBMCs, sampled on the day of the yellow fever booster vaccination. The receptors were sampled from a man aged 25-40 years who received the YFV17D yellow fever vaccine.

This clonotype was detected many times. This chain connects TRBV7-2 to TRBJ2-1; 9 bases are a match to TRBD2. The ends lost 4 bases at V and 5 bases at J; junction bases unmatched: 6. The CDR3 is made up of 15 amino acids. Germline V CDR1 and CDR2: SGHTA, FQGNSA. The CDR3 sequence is CASSSSGELHNEQFF. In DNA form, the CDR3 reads TGTGCCAGCAGCTCTAGCGGGGAACTTCACAATGAGCAGTTCTTC.

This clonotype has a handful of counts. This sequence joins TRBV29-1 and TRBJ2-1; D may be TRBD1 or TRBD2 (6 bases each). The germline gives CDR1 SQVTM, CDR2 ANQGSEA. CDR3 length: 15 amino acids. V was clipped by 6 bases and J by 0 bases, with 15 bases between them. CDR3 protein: CSVTGTSSSYNEQFF. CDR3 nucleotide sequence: TGCAGCGTCACAGGGACTTCTAGCTCCTACAATGAGCAGTTCTTC.

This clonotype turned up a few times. The CDR3 DNA is TGTGCCAGCAGTTTGTCGGGAAATGGCTACACCTTC. This codes for CASSLSGNGYTF. V is TRBV12-3 or TRBV12-4 and J is TRBJ1-2; no clear D gene. This CDR3 spans 12 amino acids. With 3 bases removed from V and 6 bases from J, the gap between germline ends came to 8 bases.

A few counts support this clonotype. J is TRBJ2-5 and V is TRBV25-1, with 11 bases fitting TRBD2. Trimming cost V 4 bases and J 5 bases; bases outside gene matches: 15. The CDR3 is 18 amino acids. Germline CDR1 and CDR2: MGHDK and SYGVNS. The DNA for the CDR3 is TGTGCCAGCAGTGCCCGGGGACGGCTAGCGGGAGGTGTTGAGACCCAGTACTTC. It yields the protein CASSARGRLAGGVETQYF.

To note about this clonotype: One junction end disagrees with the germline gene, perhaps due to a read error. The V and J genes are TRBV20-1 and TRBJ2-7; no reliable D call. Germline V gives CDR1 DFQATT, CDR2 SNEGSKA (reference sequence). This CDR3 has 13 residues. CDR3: CSARPRSHYDQYF. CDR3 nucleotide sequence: TGCAGTGCTAGGCCTAGATCCCACTACGATCAGTACTTC.

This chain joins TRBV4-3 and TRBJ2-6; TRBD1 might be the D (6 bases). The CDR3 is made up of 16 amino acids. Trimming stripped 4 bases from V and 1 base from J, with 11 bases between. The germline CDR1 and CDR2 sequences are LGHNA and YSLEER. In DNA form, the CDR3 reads TGCGCCAGCAGCCTAGAAACAGGGTCTGGGGCCAACGTCCTGACTTTC. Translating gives CASSLETGSGANVLTF.

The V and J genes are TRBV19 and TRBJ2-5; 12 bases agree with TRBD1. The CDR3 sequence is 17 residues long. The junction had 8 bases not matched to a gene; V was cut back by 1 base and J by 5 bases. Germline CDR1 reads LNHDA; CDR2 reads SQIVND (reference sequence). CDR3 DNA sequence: TGTGCCAGTAGTATAGGGGGCGGGACAGGGGGCGCGGAGACCCAGTACTTC. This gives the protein CASSIGGGTGGAETQYF. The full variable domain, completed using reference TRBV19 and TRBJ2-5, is DGGITQSPKYLFRKEGQNVTLSCEQNLNHDAMYWYRQDPGQGLRLIYYSQIVNDFQKGDIAEGYSVSREKKESFPLTVTSAQKNPTAFYLCASSIGGGTGGAETQYFGPGTRLLVL.

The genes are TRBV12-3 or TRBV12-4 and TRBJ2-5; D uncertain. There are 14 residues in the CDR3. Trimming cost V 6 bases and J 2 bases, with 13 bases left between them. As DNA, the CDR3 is TGTGCCAGCAGCCCTCTACACCCGCAAGAGACCCAGTACTTC. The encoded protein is CASSPLHPQETQYF.

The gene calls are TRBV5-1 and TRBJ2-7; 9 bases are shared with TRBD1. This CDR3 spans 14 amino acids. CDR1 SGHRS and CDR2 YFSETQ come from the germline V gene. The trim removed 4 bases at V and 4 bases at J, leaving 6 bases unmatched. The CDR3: CASSHPGQGYEQYF. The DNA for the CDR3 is TGCGCCAGCAGCCATCCGGGACAGGGTTACGAGCAGTACTTC.

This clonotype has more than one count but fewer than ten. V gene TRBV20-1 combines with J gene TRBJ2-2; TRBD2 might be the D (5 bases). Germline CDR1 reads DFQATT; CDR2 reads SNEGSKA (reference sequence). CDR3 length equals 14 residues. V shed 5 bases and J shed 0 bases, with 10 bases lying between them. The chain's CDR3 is CSARADANTGELFF. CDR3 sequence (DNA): TGCAGTGCTCGAGCGGACGCGAACACCGGGGAGCTGTTTTTT.

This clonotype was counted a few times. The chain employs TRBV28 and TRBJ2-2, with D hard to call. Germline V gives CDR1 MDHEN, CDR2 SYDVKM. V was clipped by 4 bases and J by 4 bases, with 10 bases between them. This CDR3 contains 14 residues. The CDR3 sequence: CASSWRRPTGELFF. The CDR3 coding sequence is TGTGCCAGCAGTTGGAGACGGCCCACCGGGGAGCTGTTTTTT.

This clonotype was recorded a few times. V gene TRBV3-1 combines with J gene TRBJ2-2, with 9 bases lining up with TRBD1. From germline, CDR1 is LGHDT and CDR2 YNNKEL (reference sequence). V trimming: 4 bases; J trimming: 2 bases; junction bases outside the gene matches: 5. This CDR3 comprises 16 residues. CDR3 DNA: TGTGCCAGCAGCCTAGGACAGGGGATAAACACCGGGGAGCTGTTTTTT. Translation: CASSLGQGINTGELFF.

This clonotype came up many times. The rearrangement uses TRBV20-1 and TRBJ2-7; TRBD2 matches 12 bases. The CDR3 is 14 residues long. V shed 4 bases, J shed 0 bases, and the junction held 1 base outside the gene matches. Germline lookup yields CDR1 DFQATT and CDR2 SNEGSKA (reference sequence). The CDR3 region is CSATGLAGSYEQYF. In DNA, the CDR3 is TGCAGTGCTACGGGACTAGCGGGCTCCTACGAGCAGTACTTC.

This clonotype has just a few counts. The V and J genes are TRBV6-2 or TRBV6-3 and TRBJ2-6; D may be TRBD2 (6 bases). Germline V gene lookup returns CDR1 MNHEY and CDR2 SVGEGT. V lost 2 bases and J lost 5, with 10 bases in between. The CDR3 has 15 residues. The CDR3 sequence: CASSYRGSRANVLTF. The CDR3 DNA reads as TGTGCCAGCAGTTACCGGGGGAGTAGGGCCAACGTCCTGACTTTC.

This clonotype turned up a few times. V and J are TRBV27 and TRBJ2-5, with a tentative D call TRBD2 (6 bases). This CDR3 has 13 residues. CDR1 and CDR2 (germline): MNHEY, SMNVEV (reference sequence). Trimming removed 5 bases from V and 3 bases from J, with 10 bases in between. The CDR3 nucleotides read TGTGCCAGCAGTGTCTGGGGGGAAGAGACCCAGTACTTC. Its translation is CASSVWGEETQYF.